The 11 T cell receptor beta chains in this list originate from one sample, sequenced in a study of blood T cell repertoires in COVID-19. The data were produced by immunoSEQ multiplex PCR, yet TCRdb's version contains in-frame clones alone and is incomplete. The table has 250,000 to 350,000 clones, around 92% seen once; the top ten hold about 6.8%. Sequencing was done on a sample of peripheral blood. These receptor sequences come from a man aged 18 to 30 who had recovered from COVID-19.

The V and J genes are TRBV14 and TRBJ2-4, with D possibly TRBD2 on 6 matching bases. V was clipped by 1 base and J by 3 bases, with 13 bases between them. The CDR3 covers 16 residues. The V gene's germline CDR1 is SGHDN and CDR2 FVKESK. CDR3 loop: CASSQGGEGFKNIQYF. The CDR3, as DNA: TGTGCCAGCAGCCAAGGGGGGGAAGGTTTCAAAAACATTCAGTACTTC.

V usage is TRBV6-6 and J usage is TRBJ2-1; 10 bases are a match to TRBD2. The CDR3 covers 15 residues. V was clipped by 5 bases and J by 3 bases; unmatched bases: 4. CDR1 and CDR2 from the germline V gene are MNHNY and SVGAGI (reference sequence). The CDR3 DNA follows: TGTGCCAGCAGTCTAAGCGGGGGGGTCTACAATGAGCAGTTCTTC. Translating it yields CASSLSGGVYNEQFF.

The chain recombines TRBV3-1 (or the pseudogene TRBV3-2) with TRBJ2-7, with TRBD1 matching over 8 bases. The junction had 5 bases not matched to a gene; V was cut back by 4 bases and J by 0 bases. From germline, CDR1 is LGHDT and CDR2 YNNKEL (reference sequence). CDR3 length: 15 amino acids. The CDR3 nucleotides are TGTGCCAGCAGCCTGCAGGACAGGGCCTCCTACGAGCAGTACTTC. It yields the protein CASSLQDRASYEQYF.

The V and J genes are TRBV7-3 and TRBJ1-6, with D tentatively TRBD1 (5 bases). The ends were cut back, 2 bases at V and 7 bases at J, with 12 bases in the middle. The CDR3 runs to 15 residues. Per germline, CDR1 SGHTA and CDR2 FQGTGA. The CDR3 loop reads CASSLGAPANSPLHF. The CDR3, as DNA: TGTGCCAGCAGCTTAGGGGCGCCGGCGAATTCACCCCTCCACTTT.

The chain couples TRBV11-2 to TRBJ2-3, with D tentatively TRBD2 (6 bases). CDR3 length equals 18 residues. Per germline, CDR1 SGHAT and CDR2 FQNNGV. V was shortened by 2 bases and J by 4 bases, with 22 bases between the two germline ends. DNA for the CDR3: TGTGCCAGCAGCTTAATTGCTTGGGGGAGCCGGGGGTCAGATACGCAGTATTTT. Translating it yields CASSLIAWGSRGSDTQYF.

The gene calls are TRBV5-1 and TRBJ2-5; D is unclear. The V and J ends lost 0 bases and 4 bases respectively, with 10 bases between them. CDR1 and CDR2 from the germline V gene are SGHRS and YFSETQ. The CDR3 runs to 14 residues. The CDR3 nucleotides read TGCGCCAGCAGCTTGGCACCGACTGGAGAGACCCAGTACTTC. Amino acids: CASSLAPTGETQYF.

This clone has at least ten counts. The CDR3 DNA reads as TGTGCCAGCAGTTACGCGGGGGACGGCTACACCTTC. Translation: CASSYAGDGYTF. This chain links TRBV2 with TRBJ1-2, with D tentatively TRBD1 (5 bases). CDR1 and CDR2 (germline): SNHLY, FYNNEI. This CDR3 has 12 amino acids. The V and J ends lost 5 bases and 8 bases respectively, with 12 bases between them.

This chain's CDR3 is CAISTGLESGNTIYF. Written as DNA, the CDR3 is TGTGCCATCAGTACAGGGTTGGAGTCTGGAAACACCATATATTTT. The chain carries TRBV10-3 and TRBJ1-3; a weak D match, TRBD1 (6 bases). The CDR3 runs 15 residues. Germline lookup yields CDR1 ENHRY and CDR2 SYGVKD. Trimming cost V 5 bases and J 1 base, with 12 bases left between them.

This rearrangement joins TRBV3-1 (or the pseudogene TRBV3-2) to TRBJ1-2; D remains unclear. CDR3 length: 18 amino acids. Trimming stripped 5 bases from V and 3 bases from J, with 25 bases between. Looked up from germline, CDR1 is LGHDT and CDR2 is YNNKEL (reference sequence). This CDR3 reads CASSSILDYNPSDYGYTF. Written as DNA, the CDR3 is TGTGCCAGCAGCTCTATCCTTGATTACAACCCGAGCGACTATGGCTACACCTTC.

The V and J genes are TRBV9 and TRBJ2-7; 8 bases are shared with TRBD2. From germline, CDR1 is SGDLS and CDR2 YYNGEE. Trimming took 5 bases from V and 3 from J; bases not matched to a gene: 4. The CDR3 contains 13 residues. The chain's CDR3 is CASSPAGDYEQYF. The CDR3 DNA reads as TGTGCCAGCAGTCCAGCGGGAGACTACGAGCAGTACTTC.

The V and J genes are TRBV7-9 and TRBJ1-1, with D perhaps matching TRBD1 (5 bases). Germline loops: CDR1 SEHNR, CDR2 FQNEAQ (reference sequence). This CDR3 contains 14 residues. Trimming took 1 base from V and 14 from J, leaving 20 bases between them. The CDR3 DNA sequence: TGTGCCAGCAGCTTAGGGTTCGATGGTCCCCCAGGGTTCTTT. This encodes CASSLGFDGPPGFF.